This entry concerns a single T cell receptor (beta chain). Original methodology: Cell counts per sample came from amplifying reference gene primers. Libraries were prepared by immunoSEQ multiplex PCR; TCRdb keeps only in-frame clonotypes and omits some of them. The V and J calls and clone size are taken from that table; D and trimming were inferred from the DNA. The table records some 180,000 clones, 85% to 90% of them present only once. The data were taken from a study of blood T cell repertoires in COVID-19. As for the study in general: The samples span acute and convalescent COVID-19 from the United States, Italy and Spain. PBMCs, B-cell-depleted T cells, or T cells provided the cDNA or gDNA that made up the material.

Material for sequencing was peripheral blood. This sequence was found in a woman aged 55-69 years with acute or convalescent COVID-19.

The CDR3 bases are TGTGCCAGCAGTTTACATAGACTAGACGGGATGGTTGAAGCTTTCTTT. Translated, it gives CASSLHRLDGMVEAFF. The genes are TRBV27 and TRBJ1-1; D is undetermined. The germline gives CDR1 MNHEY, CDR2 SMNVEV (reference sequence). The CDR3 runs 16 residues. Deletions cut 2 bases from V and 7 bases from J, with 20 bases between.